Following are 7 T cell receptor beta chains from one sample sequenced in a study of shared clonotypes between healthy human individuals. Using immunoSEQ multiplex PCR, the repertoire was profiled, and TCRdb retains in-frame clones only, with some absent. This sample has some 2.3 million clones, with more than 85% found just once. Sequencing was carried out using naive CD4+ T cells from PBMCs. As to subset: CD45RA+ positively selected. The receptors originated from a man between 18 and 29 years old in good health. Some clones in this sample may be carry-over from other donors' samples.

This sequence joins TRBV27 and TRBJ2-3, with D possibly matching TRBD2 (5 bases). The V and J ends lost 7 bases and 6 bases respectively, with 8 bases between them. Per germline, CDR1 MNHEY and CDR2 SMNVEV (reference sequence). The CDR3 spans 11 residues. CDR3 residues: CASTGIDTQYF. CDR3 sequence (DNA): TGTGCCAGCACGGGGATCGATACGCAGTATTTT.

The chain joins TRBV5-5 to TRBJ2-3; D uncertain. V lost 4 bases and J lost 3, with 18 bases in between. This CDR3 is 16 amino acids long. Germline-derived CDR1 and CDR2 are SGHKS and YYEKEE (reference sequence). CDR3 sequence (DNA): TGTGCCAGCAGCCTGGGGTCGCCCTTTGGGACAGATACGCAGTATTTT. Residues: CASSLGSPFGTDTQYF.

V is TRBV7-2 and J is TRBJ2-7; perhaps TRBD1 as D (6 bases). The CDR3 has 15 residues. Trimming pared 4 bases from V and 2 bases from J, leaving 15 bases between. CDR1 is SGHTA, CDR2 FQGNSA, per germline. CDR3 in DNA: TGTGCCAGCAGCTCGGGGACACCTGCACCCTACGAGCAGTACTTC. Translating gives CASSSGTPAPYEQYF. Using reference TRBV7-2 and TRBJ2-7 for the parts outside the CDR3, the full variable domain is GAGVSQSPSNKVTEKGKDVELRCDPISGHTALYWYRQSLGQGLEFLIYFQGNSAPDKSGLPSDRFSAERTGGSVSTLTIQRTQQEDSAVYLCASSSGTPAPYEQYFGPGTRLTVT.

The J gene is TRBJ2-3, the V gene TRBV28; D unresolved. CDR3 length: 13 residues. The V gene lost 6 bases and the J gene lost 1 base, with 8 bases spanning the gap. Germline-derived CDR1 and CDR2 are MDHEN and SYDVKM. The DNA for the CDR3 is TGTGCCAGCAGGAAGAGTGGCACAGATACGCAGTATTTT. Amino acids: CASRKSGTDTQYF. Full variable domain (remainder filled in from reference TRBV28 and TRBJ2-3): DVKVTQSSRYLVKRTGEKVFLECVQDMDHENMFWYRQDPGLGLRLIYFSYDVKMKEKGDIPEGYSVSREKKERFSLILESASTNQTSMYLCASRKSGTDTQYFGPGTRLTVL.

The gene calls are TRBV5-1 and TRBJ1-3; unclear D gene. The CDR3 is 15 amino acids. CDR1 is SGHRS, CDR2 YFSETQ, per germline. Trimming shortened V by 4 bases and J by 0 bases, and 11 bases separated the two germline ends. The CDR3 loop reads CASSPLNYSGNTIYF. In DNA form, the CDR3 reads TGCGCCAGCAGCCCTCTCAATTACTCTGGAAACACCATATATTTT. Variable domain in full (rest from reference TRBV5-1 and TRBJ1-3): KAGVTQTPRYLIKTRGQQVTLSCSPISGHRSVSWYQQTPGQGLQFLFEYFSETQRNKGNFPGRFSGRQFSNSRSEMNVSTLELGDSALYLCASSPLNYSGNTIYFGEGSWLTVV.

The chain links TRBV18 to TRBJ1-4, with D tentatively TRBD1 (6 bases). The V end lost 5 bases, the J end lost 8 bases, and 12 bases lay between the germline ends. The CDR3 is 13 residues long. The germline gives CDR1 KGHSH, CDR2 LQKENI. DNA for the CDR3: TGTGCCAGCTCAGGCGGACAGCAAGAAAAACTGTTTTTT. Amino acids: CASSGGQQEKLFF.

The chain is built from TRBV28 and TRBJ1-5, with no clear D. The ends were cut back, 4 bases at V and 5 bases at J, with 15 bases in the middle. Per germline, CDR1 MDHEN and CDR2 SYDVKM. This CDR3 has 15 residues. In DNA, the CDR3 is TGTGCCAGCAGTTCCCCCTTTATGGTCCATCAGCCCCAGCATTTT. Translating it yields CASSSPFMVHQPQHF. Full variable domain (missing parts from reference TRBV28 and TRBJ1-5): DVKVTQSSRYLVKRTGEKVFLECVQDMDHENMFWYRQDPGLGLRLIYFSYDVKMKEKGDIPEGYSVSREKKERFSLILESASTNQTSMYLCASSSPFMVHQPQHFGDGTRLSIL.